The 27 T cell receptor beta chains in this list originate from one sample, sequenced in a study of cytomegalovirus exposure and HLA in healthy donors. The PCR was carried out with 60 Vbeta primers and 13 Jbeta primers. Sequenced by immunoSEQ multiplex PCR; TCRdb stores in-frame clones only, minus some. There are some 67,000 clones in the sample; 80% to 90% occur only once, and 9.5% to 13% lies in the top ten. Material for sequencing was PBMCs. These receptors came from a woman in her twenties or thirties in good health and CMV-seropositive.

This clone was picked up one time. V is TRBV5-5 and J is TRBJ1-3; tentative D call: TRBD1 (6 bases). Per the germline V gene, CDR1 is SGHKS and CDR2 is YYEKEE (reference sequence). The V and J ends lost 4 bases and 0 bases respectively, with 14 bases between them. There are 16 residues in the CDR3. The CDR3: CASSGLRGFSGNTIYF. The CDR3 region has the DNA TGTGCCAGCAGCGGTCTCAGGGGTTTCTCTGGAAACACCATATATTTT.

This sequence joins TRBV29-1 and TRBJ2-1, with a tentative D call TRBD1 (5 bases). Germline V lookup: CDR1 SQVTM, CDR2 ANQGSEA. The CDR3 extends over 13 amino acids. V was pared by 4 bases and J by 5 bases, with 12 bases between. The CDR3 region has the DNA TGCAGCGTTGGGGGCCTCTTTAACAATGAGCAGTTCTTC. Encoded protein: CSVGGLFNNEQFF.

In its sample, this clone was seen a few times. This chain uses TRBV15 with TRBJ2-7; maybe TRBD1 (5 bases). The CDR3 has 15 amino acids. Germline values: CDR1 LNHNV, CDR2 YYDKDF (reference sequence). V lost 0 bases and J lost 5, with 14 bases in between. The CDR3 region is CATSRDLGSRDEQYF. CDR3 sequence (DNA): TGTGCCACCAGCAGAGATTTGGGTAGCAGGGACGAGCAGTACTTC.

V is TRBV27 and J is TRBJ2-6; D perhaps matches TRBD1 (6 bases). CDR3 length equals 15 residues. Germline V gene sequence: CDR1 MNHEY, CDR2 SMNVEV (reference sequence). Trimming stripped 6 bases from V and 3 bases from J, with 12 bases between. The CDR3 DNA sequence: TGTGCCAGCAGAACAGGGTACCTTGGGGCCAACGTCCTGACTTTC. It yields the protein CASRTGYLGANVLTF.

This chain uses TRBV18 with TRBJ1-2, with 8 bases fitting TRBD1. V dropped 4 bases and J dropped 2; count of bases not matched to a gene: 6. The CDR3 sequence is 15 residues long. CDR1 is KGHSH and CDR2 is LQKENI in the germline V gene. CDR3 residues: CASSLNGQGNYGYTF. CDR3 nucleotide sequence: TGTGCCAGCTCACTAAACGGACAGGGAAACTATGGCTACACCTTC.

The J gene is TRBJ2-3, the V gene TRBV5-6, with D possibly TRBD2 on 5 matching bases. V was trimmed by 0 bases and J by 3 bases, leaving 14 bases between them. The CDR3 is made up of 16 amino acids. CDR1 and CDR2 (germline): SGHDT, YYEEEE. CDR3 protein: CASSLVGETRTDTQYF. In DNA, the CDR3 is TGTGCCAGCAGCTTGGTTGGGGAAACTAGAACAGATACGCAGTATTTT.

This clone has only one observation. The rearrangement joins TRBV6-5 to TRBJ2-2; 11 positions match TRBD1. Germline CDR1 MNHEY, CDR2 SVGAGI. This CDR3 region has 15 residues. V dropped 5 bases and J dropped 5; count of bases not matched to a gene: 4. In DNA form, the CDR3 reads TGTGCCAGCAGTCCGGACAGGGGGCCAACCGGGGAGCTGTTTTTT. It yields the protein CASSPDRGPTGELFF.

This rearrangement joins TRBV14 to TRBJ1-2; no definite D call. Germline V CDR1 and CDR2: SGHDN, FVKESK. This CDR3 region has 12 residues. Trimming removed 4 bases from V and 4 bases from J, with 7 bases in between. CDR3 nucleotides: TGTGCCAGCAGCCCGGCAGGCTATGGCTACACCTTC. Amino acids: CASSPAGYGYTF.

The chain employs TRBV19 and TRBJ2-1; 15 nucleotides align to TRBD2. The germline V gene encodes CDR1 LNHDA and CDR2 SQIVND (reference sequence). V trimming: 7 bases; J trimming: 9 bases; junction bases outside the gene matches: 7. This CDR3 is 15 amino acids long. This chain's CDR3 is CASTPWTSGGGEQFF. CDR3 DNA sequence: TGTGCCAGTACCCCCTGGACTAGCGGGGGGGGTGAGCAGTTCTTC.

The chain couples TRBV15 to TRBJ1-4; no clear D. V dropped 5 bases and J dropped 8 bases, with 12 bases sitting between them. Germline CDR1 and CDR2: LNHNV and YYDKDF (reference sequence). The CDR3 has 13 residues. CDR3 sequence (DNA): TGTGCCACCAGCGAGAGGGCAGAAGAAAAACTGTTTTTT. Protein sequence: CATSERAEEKLFF.

The V call is TRBV28, the J call TRBJ2-3; 9 bases fit TRBD2. Germline CDR1 reads MDHEN; CDR2 reads SYDVKM. The CDR3 runs 16 residues. The trim removed 2 bases at V and 3 bases at J, leaving 6 bases unmatched. The CDR3 protein is CASSLGSGSRTDTQYF. The CDR3, as DNA: TGTGCCAGCAGTTTAGGTAGCGGGAGTCGAACAGATACGCAGTATTTT.

The chain recombines TRBV18 with TRBJ2-5, with 7 nucleotides matching TRBD1. TRBJ2-7 matches the DNA end more closely, so the J call is doubtful. Germline V CDR1 and CDR2: KGHSH, LQKENI. The CDR3 totals 14 residues. As DNA, the CDR3 is TGTGCCAGCTCACTGTCAGGACAGGATGGCGAGCAGTACTTC. Its protein is CASSLSGQDGEQYF.

This chain connects TRBV10-1 to TRBJ1-1; perhaps TRBD1 as D (5 bases). The CDR3 spans 14 residues. CDR1 and CDR2 (germline): WNHNN, SYGVQD (reference sequence). Trimming pared 3 bases from V and 2 bases from J, leaving 10 bases between. The CDR3 is CASSDPRANTEAFF. The CDR3 coding sequence is TGCGCCAGCAGTGACCCCAGGGCAAACACTGAAGCTTTCTTT.

The chain couples TRBV28 to TRBJ1-6; 9 bases match TRBD1. Germline CDR1 reads MDHEN; CDR2 reads SYDVKM. The CDR3 covers 16 residues. V lost 5 bases, J lost 7 bases, and 9 bases stayed unmatched. In DNA form, the CDR3 reads TGTGCCAGCAGTAAGGGACAGGGCCTTAAGAATTCACCCCTCCACTTT. Its translation is CASSKGQGLKNSPLHF.

The V call is TRBV5-1, the J call TRBJ1-4; unclear D gene. V gave up 3 bases and J gave up 7 bases, with 16 bases separating them. CDR3 size: 15 residues. Germline-derived CDR1 and CDR2 are SGHRS and YFSETQ. CDR3 residues: CASSWGGGITEKLFF. Here the CDR3 DNA reads TGCGCCAGCAGCTGGGGAGGTGGGATTACTGAAAAACTGTTTTTT.

The J gene is TRBJ1-5, the V gene TRBV13; TRBD1 is a possible D gene (5 bases). V shed 4 bases and J shed 9 bases, with 13 bases lying between them. The germline V gene has CDR1 PRHDT and CDR2 FYEKMQ (reference sequence). This CDR3 has 13 residues. The CDR3 loop is CASSWGQKGPQHF. CDR3 in DNA: TGTGCCAGCAGCTGGGGCCAAAAGGGGCCCCAGCATTTT.

The chain joins TRBV6-5 to TRBJ2-5; no reliable D call. This CDR3 has 12 amino acids. In germline, CDR1 is MNHEY, CDR2 SVGAGI. Trimming cost V 4 bases and J 5 bases, with 8 bases left between them. Here the CDR3 reads CASSSNGETQYF. In nucleotides, the CDR3 is TGTGCCAGCAGTTCAAACGGGGAGACCCAGTACTTC.

The chain recombines TRBV11-3 with TRBJ2-1; D is unresolved. From germline, CDR1 is SGHNT and CDR2 YENEEA. V lost 3 bases to trimming and J lost 5 bases, with 8 bases between them. The CDR3 runs 13 residues. The CDR3, as DNA: TGTGCCAGCAGCTTCCGGGTCCACAATGAGCAGTTCTTC. This gives the protein CASSFRVHNEQFF.

The V call is TRBV5-5, the J call TRBJ2-7; 12 bases map to TRBD2. CDR1 and CDR2 (germline): SGHKS, YYEKEE (reference sequence). The junction had 9 bases not matched to a gene; V was cut back by 5 bases and J by 3 bases. CDR3 length: 16 residues. In nucleotides, the CDR3 is TGTGCCAGCAGTCCGGCTAGCGGGAGGGCGAGCTACGAGCAGTACTTC. Translation gives CASSPASGRASYEQYF. The full variable domain, with the rest looked up from reference TRBV5-5 and TRBJ2-7, is DAGVTQSPTHLIKTRGQQVTLRCSPISGHKSVSWYQQVLGQGPQFIFQYYEKEERGRGNFPDRFSARQFPNYSSELNVNALLLGDSALYLCASSPASGRASYEQYFGPGTRLTVT.

The chain combines TRBV7-6 with TRBJ1-1, with 7 bases lining up with TRBD1. The CDR3 extends over 15 amino acids. V was clipped by 0 bases and J by 4 bases; unmatched bases: 5. The germline CDR1 and CDR2 sequences are SGHVS and FNYEAQ. The CDR3 spells CASSLAGQTFTEAFF. The CDR3 DNA reads TGTGCCAGCAGCTTAGCGGGACAGACCTTCACTGAAGCTTTCTTT.

This chain uses TRBV27 with TRBJ1-1; D unresolved. Germline CDR1 reads MNHEY; CDR2 reads SMNVEV (reference sequence). This CDR3 comprises 15 residues. Between the trimmed V and J ends, which lost 6 bases and 4 bases, there was a span of 18 bases. The CDR3 DNA is TGTGCCAGCAGAACCGTTGGGTCGGGAGGCACTGAAGCTTTCTTT. Encoded protein: CASRTVGSGGTEAFF.

The gene calls are TRBV6-5 and TRBJ1-2, with 10 bases identical to TRBD1. The CDR3 length is 13 residues. The V gene's germline CDR1 is MNHEY and CDR2 SVGAGI. Losses at the gene ends were 5 bases for V and 6 bases for J; bases not matched to a gene: 3. This CDR3 is CASSVGTGDGYTF. For the CDR3, the DNA is TGTGCCAGCAGTGTAGGGACAGGGGATGGCTACACCTTC.

The rearrangement joins TRBV4-1 to TRBJ2-3; TRBD2 matches 8 bases. The CDR3 contains 15 residues. CDR1 and CDR2 (germline): MGHRA, YSYEKL. V shed 3 bases, J shed 5 bases, and the junction held 7 bases outside the gene matches. This chain's CDR3 is CASSQIAGFGDTQYF. The CDR3 DNA is TGCGCCAGCAGCCAGATAGCGGGGTTTGGAGATACGCAGTATTTT.

The chain links TRBV30 to TRBJ1-2; a weak D match, TRBD1 (6 bases). Germline loops: CDR1 GTSNPN, CDR2 SVGIG (reference sequence). V was trimmed by 3 bases and J by 6 bases, leaving 14 bases between them. The CDR3 sequence is 13 residues long. The chain's CDR3 is CAWRPGASHGYTF. CDR3 bases: TGTGCCTGGAGACCAGGGGCTAGCCATGGCTACACCTTC.

The chain links TRBV19 to TRBJ2-2; D ambiguous. The CDR3 covers 14 residues. Germline CDR1 and CDR2: LNHDA and SQIVND (reference sequence). Trimming removed 2 bases from V and 3 bases from J, with 7 bases in between. The CDR3 bases are TGTGCCAGTAGTATAATCGGTTACACCGGGGAGCTGTTTTTT. As protein: CASSIIGYTGELFF.

This clone was found a few times. V usage is TRBV5-1 and J usage is TRBJ2-5, with TRBD1 matching 11 bases. Germline CDR1 SGHRS, CDR2 YFSETQ. The V gene end was trimmed by 6 bases and the J gene end by 4 bases; junction bases not matched to a gene: 8. This CDR3 contains 15 residues. CDR3 in amino acids: CASIGQGALGETQYF. CDR3 DNA sequence: TGCGCCAGCATAGGACAGGGGGCGCTTGGAGAGACCCAGTACTTC. The variable domain in full, completed from reference TRBV5-1 and TRBJ2-5, reads KAGVTQTPRYLIKTRGQQVTLSCSPISGHRSVSWYQQTPGQGLQFLFEYFSETQRNKGNFPGRFSGRQFSNSRSEMNVSTLELGDSALYLCASIGQGALGETQYFGPGTRLLVL.

The rearrangement joins TRBV2 to TRBJ1-2, with D possibly matching TRBD1 (5 bases). V lost 6 bases and J lost 4, with 18 bases in between. There are 15 residues in the CDR3. Germline values: CDR1 SNHLY, CDR2 FYNNEI. CDR3 sequence reads: CASRADSEWTYGYTF. DNA of the CDR3: TGTGCCAGCAGGGCAGACAGCGAATGGACCTATGGCTACACCTTC.